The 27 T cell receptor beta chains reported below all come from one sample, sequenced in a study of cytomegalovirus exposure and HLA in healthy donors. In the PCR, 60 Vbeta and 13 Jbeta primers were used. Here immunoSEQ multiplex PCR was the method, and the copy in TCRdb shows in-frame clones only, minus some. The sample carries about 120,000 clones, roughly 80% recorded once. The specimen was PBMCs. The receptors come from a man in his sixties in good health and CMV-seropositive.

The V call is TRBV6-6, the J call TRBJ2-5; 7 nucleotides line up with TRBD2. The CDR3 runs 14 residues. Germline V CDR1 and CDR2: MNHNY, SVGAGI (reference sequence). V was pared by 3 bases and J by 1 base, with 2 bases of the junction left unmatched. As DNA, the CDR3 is TGTGCCAGCAGTTATCCGGGGGGCCAAGAGACCCAGTACTTC. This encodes CASSYPGGQETQYF.

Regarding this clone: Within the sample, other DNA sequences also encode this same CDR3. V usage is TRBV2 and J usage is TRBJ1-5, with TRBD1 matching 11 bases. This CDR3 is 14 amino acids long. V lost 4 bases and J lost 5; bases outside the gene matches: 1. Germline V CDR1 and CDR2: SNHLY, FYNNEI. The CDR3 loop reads CASSGTGGYQPQHF. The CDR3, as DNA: TGTGCCAGCAGTGGGACAGGGGGCTATCAGCCCCAGCATTTT.

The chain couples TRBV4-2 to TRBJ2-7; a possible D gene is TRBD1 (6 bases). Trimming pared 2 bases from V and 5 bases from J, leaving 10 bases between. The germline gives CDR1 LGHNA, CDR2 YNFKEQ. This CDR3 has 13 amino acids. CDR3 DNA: TGTGCCAGCAGCCAAAACAGGGACAACGAGCAGTACTTC. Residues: CASSQNRDNEQYF.

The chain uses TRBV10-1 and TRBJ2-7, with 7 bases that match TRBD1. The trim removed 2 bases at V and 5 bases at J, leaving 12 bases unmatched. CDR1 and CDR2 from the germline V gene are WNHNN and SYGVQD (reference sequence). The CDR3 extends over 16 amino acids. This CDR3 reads CASSEPTGTAFHEQYF. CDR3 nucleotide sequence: TGCGCCAGCAGTGAGCCGACCGGGACAGCGTTCCACGAGCAGTACTTC.

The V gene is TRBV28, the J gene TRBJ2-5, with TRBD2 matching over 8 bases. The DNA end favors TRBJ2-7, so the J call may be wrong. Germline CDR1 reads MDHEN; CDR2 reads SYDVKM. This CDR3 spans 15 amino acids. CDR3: CASTPLISGADEQYF. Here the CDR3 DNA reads TGTGCCAGCACCCCACTTATTAGCGGGGCCGACGAGCAGTACTTC.

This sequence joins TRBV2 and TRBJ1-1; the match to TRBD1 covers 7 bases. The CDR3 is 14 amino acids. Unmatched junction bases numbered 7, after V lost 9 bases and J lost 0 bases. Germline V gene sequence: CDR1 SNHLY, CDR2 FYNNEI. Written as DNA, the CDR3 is TGTGCCAGAAGACAGGGATTCATGAACACTGAAGCTTTCTTT. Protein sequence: CARRQGFMNTEAFF.

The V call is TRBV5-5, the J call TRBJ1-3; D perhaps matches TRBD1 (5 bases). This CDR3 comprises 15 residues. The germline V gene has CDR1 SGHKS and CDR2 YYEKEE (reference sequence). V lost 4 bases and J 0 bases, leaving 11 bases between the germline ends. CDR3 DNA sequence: TGTGCCAGCAGCCCTGACAGACTCTCTGGAAACACCATATATTTT. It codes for CASSPDRLSGNTIYF.

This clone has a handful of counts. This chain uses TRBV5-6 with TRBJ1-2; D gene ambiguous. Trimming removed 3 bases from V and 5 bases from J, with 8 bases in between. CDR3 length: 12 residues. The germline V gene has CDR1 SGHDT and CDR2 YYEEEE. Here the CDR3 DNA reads TGTGCCAGCAGCTCCGGTCCATATGGCTACACCTTC. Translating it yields CASSSGPYGYTF.

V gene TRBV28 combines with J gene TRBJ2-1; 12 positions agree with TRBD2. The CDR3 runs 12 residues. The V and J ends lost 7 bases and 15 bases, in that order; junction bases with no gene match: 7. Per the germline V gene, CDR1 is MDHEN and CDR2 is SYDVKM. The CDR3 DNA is TGTGCCAGCACCAAGACTAGCGGGAGAATGTTCTTC. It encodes CASTKTSGRMFF. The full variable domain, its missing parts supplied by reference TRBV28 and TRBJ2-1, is DVKVTQSSRYLVKRTGEKVFLECVQDMDHENMFWYRQDPGLGLRLIYFSYDVKMKEKGDIPEGYSVSREKKERFSLILESASTNQTSMYLCASTKTSGRMFFGPGTRLTVL.

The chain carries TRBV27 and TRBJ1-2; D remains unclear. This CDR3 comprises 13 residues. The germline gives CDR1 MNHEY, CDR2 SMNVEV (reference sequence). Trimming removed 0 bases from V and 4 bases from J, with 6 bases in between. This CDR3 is CASSLSMSYGYTF. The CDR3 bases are TGTGCCAGCAGTTTATCGATGAGCTATGGCTACACCTTC.

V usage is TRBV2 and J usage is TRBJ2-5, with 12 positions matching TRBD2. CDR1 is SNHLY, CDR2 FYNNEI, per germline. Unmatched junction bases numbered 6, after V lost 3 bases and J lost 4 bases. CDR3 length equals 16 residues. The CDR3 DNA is TGTGCCAGCAGTGATGGACTAGCGGGAAGAGGAGAGACCCAGTACTTC. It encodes CASSDGLAGRGETQYF. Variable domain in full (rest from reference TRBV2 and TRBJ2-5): EPEVTQTPSHQVTQMGQEVILRCVPISNHLYFYWYRQILGQKVEFLVSFYNNEISEKSEIFDDQFSVERPDGSNFTLKIRSTKLEDSAMYFCASSDGLAGRGETQYFGPGTRLLVL.

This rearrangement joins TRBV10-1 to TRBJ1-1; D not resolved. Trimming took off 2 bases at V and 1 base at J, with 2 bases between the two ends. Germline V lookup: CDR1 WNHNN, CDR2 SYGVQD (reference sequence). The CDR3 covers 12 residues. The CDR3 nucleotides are TGCGCCAGCAGTGAGCAGAACACTGAAGCTTTCTTT. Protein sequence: CASSEQNTEAFF.

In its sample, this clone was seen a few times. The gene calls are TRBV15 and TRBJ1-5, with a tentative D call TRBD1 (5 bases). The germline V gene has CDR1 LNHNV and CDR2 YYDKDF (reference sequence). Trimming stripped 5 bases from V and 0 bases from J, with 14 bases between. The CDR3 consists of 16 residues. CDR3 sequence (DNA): TGTGCCACCAGCCCCCGTCCGGGGGATAGCAATCAGCCCCAGCATTTT. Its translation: CATSPRPGDSNQPQHF.

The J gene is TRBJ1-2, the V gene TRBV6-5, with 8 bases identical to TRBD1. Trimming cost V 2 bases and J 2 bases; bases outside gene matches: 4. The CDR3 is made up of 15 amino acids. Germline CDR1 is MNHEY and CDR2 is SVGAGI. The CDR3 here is CASSYVQGANYGYTF. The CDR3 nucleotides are TGTGCCAGCAGTTACGTCCAGGGGGCCAACTATGGCTACACCTTC.

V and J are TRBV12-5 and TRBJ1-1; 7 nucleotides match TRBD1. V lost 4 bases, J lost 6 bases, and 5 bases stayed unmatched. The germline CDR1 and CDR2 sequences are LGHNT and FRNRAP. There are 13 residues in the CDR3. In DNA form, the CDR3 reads TGTGCTAGTGGTTCCCTTGGGACAGCTGAAGCTTTCTTT. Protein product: CASGSLGTAEAFF. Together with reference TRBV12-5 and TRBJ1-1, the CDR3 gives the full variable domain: DARVTQTPRHKVTEMGQEVTMRCQPILGHNTVFWYRQTMMQGLELLAYFRNRAPLDDSGMPKDRFSAEMPDATLATLKIQPSEPRDSAVYFCASGSLGTAEAFFGQGTRLTVV.

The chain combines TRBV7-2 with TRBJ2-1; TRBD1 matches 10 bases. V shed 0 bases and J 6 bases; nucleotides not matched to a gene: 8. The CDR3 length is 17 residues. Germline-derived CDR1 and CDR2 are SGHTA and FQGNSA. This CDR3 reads CASSLAATGGGVNEQFF. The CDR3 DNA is TGTGCCAGCAGCTTAGCCGCGACAGGGGGCGGGGTCAATGAGCAGTTCTTC.

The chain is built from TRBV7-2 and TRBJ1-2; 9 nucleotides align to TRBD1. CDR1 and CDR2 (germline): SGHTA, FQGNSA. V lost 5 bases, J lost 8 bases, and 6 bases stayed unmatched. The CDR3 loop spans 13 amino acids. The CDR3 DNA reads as TGTGCCAGCAGCCTACAGGGGGCCCAAGGCTACACCTTC. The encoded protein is CASSLQGAQGYTF.

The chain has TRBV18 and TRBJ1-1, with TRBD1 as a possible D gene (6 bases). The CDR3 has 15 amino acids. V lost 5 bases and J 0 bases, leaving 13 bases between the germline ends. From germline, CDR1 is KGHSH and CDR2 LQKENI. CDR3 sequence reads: CASSSRQVMNTEAFF. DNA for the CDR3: TGTGCCAGCTCATCGAGACAGGTTATGAACACTGAAGCTTTCTTT.

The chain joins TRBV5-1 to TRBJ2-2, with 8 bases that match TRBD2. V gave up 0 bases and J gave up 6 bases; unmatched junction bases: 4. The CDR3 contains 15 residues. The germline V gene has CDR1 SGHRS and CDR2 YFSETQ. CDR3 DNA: TGCGCCAGCAGCTTGGCGGGGGGGCAGGCCGGGGAGCTGTTTTTT. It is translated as CASSLAGGQAGELFF.

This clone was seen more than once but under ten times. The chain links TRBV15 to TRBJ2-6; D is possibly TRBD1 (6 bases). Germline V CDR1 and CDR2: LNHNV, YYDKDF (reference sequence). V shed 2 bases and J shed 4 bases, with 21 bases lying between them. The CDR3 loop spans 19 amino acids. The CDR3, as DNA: TGTGCCACCAGCAGACACTTAAGAACAGGGCGGTCAGGGGCCAACGTCCTGACTTTC. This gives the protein CATSRHLRTGRSGANVLTF.

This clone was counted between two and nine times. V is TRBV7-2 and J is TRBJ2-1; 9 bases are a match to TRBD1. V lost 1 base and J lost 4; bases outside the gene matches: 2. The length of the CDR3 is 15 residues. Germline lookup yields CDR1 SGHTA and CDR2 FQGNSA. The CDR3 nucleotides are TGTGCCAGCAGCTTAGAAGGGACAGGGTACAATGAGCAGTTCTTC. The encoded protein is CASSLEGTGYNEQFF.

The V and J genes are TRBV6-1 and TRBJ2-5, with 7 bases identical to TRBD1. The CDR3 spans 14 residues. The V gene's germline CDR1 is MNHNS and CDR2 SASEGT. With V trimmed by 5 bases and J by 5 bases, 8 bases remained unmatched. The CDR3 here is CASSHWGTEETQYF. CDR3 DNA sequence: TGTGCCAGCAGTCACTGGGGGACAGAGGAGACCCAGTACTTC.

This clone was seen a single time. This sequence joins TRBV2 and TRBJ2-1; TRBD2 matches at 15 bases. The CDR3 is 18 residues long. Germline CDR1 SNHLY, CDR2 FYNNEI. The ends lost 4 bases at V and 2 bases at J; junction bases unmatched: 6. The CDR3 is CASSATGLAGGTYNEQFF. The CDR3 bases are TGTGCCAGCAGTGCGACGGGACTAGCGGGAGGAACCTACAATGAGCAGTTCTTC.

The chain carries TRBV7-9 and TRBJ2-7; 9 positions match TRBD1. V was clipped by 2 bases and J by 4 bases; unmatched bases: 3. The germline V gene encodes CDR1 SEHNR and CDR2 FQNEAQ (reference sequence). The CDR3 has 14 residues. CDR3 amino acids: CASSLRDRVYEQYF. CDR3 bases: TGTGCCAGCAGCTTACGGGACAGGGTGTACGAGCAGTACTTC.

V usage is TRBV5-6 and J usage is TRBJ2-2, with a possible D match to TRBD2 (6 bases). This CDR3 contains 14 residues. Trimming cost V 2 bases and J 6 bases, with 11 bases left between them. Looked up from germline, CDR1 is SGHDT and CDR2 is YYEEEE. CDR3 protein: CASSLVRGSGELFF. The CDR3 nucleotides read TGTGCCAGCAGCTTAGTCCGGGGGTCCGGGGAGCTGTTTTTT.

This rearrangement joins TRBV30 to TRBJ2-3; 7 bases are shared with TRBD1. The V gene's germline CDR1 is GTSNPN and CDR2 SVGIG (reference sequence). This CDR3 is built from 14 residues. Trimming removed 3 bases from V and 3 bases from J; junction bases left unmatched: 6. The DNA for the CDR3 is TGTGCCTGGAGGGCAGGGGGAAGGACAGATACGCAGTATTTT. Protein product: CAWRAGGRTDTQYF.

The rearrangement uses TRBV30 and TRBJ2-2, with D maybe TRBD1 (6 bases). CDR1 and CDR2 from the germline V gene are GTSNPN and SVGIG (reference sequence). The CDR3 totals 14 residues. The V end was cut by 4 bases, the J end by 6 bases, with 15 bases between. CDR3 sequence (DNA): TGTGCCTGGAATGAACAGGGTCTTGCCGGGGAGCTGTTTTTT. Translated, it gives CAWNEQGLAGELFF.